This is a list of T cell receptor beta chains from one sample in a study of cytomegalovirus exposure and HLA in healthy donors. Sequencing was performed with immunoSEQ multiplex PCR; in TCRdb, only in-frame clones are kept and a portion is missing. The profile shows more than 150,000 clones, 75% to 85% of them singletons. Sequenced material: PBMCs. These receptors came from a boy younger than 18 in good health and CMV-seronegative. Both conserved end residues are part of each CDR3. D genes are given only for firm matches. Clone size is not always given. Where it is, it says once, few, many or a class for expanded clones.

cdr3_length	clone_size	d_call	v_call	j_call	cdr3_nt	cdr3_aa
14	NA	NA	TRBV11-2	TRBJ1-1	TGTGCCAGCAGCTCCCGGGAGCTGAACACTGAAGCTTTCTTT	CASSSRELNTEAFF
16	NA	TRBD2	TRBV4-2	TRBJ2-1	TGTGCCAGCAGCTGGCGGGAGAGAGTATTGGGCAATGAGCAGTTCTTC	CASSWRERVLGNEQFF
14	NA	TRBD2	TRBV11-3	TRBJ2-7	TGTGCCAGCAGCTTTGGACTAGCGGGCTACGAGCAGTACTTC	CASSFGLAGYEQYF
15	few	TRBD2	TRBV18	TRBJ2-5	TGTGCCAGCTCACCATCCGGGAGGCCCCAAGAGACCCAGTACTTC	CASSPSGRPQETQYF
14	NA	NA	TRBV10-3	TRBJ2-3	TGTGCCATCAGTGTCGCAGGGCGCACAGATACGCAGTATTTT	CAISVAGRTDTQYF
16	NA	TRBD2	TRBV9	TRBJ2-1	TGTGCCAGCTCTATGACTAGCGGGGGATCCTACAATGAGCAGTTCTTC	CASSMTSGGSYNEQFF
16	few	NA	TRBV5-1	TRBJ1-3	TGCGCCAGCAGCTTGGCAGGGCAGCGACCTGGAAACACCATATATTTT	CASSLAGQRPGNTIYF
19	NA	NA	TRBV11-1	TRBJ1-1	TGTGCCAGCAGCTTTAGCCGCTCCCCGCCCCCAGGGCAGGGAACTGAAGCTTTCTTT	CASSFSRSPPPGQGTEAFF
13	NA	TRBD1	TRBV5-4	TRBJ1-2	TGTGCCAGCAGCTTGGACAGGGGGTATGGCTACACCTTC	CASSLDRGYGYTF
17	NA	TRBD1	TRBV19	TRBJ2-3	TGTGCCAGTAGTATAGACCCCAGGGGGAGTCGGACAGATACGCAGTATTTT	CASSIDPRGSRTDTQYF
13	NA	NA	TRBV9	TRBJ1-3	TGTGCCAGCCGGGGGGCCTCGGGAAACACCATATATTTT	CASRGASGNTIYF
14	NA	NA	TRBV7-2	TRBJ1-1	TGTGCCAGCAGCCCCTGGGCTATGAACACTGAAGCTTTCTTT	CASSPWAMNTEAFF
16	NA	TRBD2	TRBV7-9	TRBJ2-1	TGTGCCAGCAGCCATCCTCAGCGGGAGGGCCTCGGTGAGCAGTTCTTC	CASSHPQREGLGEQFF
14	NA	NA	TRBV15	TRBJ2-7	TGTGCCACCAGCAGAGATCGATGGGGGGACGAGCAGTACTTC	CATSRDRWGDEQYF
16	NA	NA	TRBV18	TRBJ1-1	TGTGCCAGCTCACCACGCCTGCAGGGAAGCTTACCTGAAGCTTTCTTT	CASSPRLQGSLPEAFF
14	NA	NA	TRBV30	TRBJ1-1	TGTGCCTGGACCTCGGTTGTCCCGGGGACTGAAGCTTTCTTT	CAWTSVVPGTEAFF
15	NA	TRBD2	TRBV6-1	TRBJ2-3	TGTGCCAGCAGTGAAAAGGCGGGGGGAGCAGATACGCAGTATTTT	CASSEKAGGADTQYF
16	once	NA	TRBV28	TRBJ1-1	TGTGCCAGCAGTCCCCGGACAGAGTTTGCAGGGACTGAAGCTTTCTTT	CASSPRTEFAGTEAFF
14	few	NA	TRBV27	TRBJ2-5	TGTGCCAGCAGTTGGGGACACCTCCAAGAGACCCAGTACTTC	CASSWGHLQETQYF
17	NA	NA	TRBV6-1	TRBJ1-1	TGTGCCAGCAGTGACGACCAGGGGTGGTCCGTGAACACTGAAGCTTTCTTT	CASSDDQGWSVNTEAFF
11	NA	NA	TRBV20-1	TRBJ1-2	TGCAGTGCCAGGAGACAGGATGGCTACACCTTC	CSARRQDGYTF
12	NA	NA	TRBV9	TRBJ2-1	TGTGCCAGCAGCGCTGACAAGAATGAGCAGTTCTTC	CASSADKNEQFF
13	NA	NA	TRBV9	TRBJ2-1	TGTGCCAGCACCAACGGGGGCTACAATGAGCAGTTCTTC	CASTNGGYNEQFF
12	NA	NA	TRBV19	TRBJ1-1	TGTGCCAGTAGTATATCTCCAGCGCAAGCTTTCTTT	CASSISPAQAFF
16	NA	NA	TRBV25-1	TRBJ2-1	TGTGCCAGCAGTGAAGGTGAGGGCAGCTCCTACAATGAGCAGTTCTTC	CASSEGEGSSYNEQFF